This T cell receptor (beta chain) emerged from a study of blood T cells in healthy people across ages (dated by TCRdb to between 2014 and 2017). Study-wide context: In model experiments, template switching captured roughly one uniquely barcoded TCR beta cDNA molecule for every two T cells. To avoid experimental bias, donors of different ages were distributed randomly across sequencing lanes. Using deep sequencing normalized with unique cDNA molecular identifiers, the study measured how TCR beta repertoire diversity changes with age. Donors were grouped into four age groups: young (average about 15 years), middle-aged (over 35), aged (around 66) and long-lived (around 80). Using the same blood draw, the study looked at two additional independent replicas of 1 million unique cDNA reads for two donors, one aged 18 to 29 and the other aged 80 or older.

This clonotype has a handful of counts. Its antigen is unknown. There are no base qualities to consult, and no much larger clone falls within one base. Donors were a few dozen systemically healthy Caucasian individuals from Russia aged roughly 6 to 90 years. Each donor gave roughly 9.5 milliliters of peripheral blood, collected into EDTA-treated Vacutainer tubes. PBMCs were isolated by Ficoll-Paque density-gradient centrifugation, with at least 7 million obtained per sample. Trizol reagent was used to extract total RNA from the PBMCs, yielding at least 5.5 micrograms per sample. The percentages of naive CD45RAhigh/CD27high T cells were determined by flow cytometry on a PBMC aliquot from every donor. Overall results and qualifications from the work: Since profiling was done on bulk unsorted PBMCs, naive and antigen-experienced compartments could not be conclusively compared. Observed TCR beta diversity per million T cells fell roughly linearly with age, and a significant reduction was already apparent by age approximately 40. The percentage of naive T cells measured by flow cytometry correlated strongly with observed TCR beta diversity. Compared with the aged group, more naive CD4+ T cells, fewer expanded clones and increased TCR diversity were shown by the long-lived group, suggesting age selection. Estimates of total diversity from one million sequenced T cells were regarded as lower bounds and underestimates. Donor CMV infection status was unknown, potentially confounding age-related changes in expanded clonotypes.

The method was 5' RACE. Sequencer: Illumina HiSeq 2500. A second PCR of 7 to 11 cycles was performed with a sample-barcoded 5' primer and a J-beta primer mix. A unique molecular identifier was introduced onto each TCR beta cDNA molecule by a template-switch 5' adaptor carrying 12 random nucleotides. Each sample yielded at least 2.5 million CDR3-containing paired-end reads. The Mint cDNA synthesis kit, primed by a TRBC-specific oligonucleotide, was used to synthesize first-strand cDNA from all RNA. All cDNA was treated with uracil-DNA glycosylase and then went through a first 18-cycle PCR with the universal primers M1SS and BC2_uni_R. As for how the authors treated the data: For normalization, 1 million high-quality reads were randomly selected from each sample, with every read carrying a distinct molecular identifier. Reads sharing molecular identifiers were discarded rather than binned into consensus sequences. MiTCR, with a Q25 quality threshold and the strictest error-elimination algorithm, was used for CDR3 identification, clonotype clustering and error correction. Lower-bound total TCR beta diversity was estimated with a nonparametric unseen species model using Euler transformation. TCRdb reanalyzed the raw reads on its own, using fastp at Q25 for trimming and MiXCR for clone calling, and kept in-frame beta chains. Under each unique CDR3 protein, matching rows form one entry showing the most common genes and DNA. In this record, the V and J calls reflect TCRdb's handling and not the investigators' own analysis. This sample gives about 1,600,000 distinct CDR3 sequences in total; roughly 45% of them show up just once. The ten largest clones represent 7% to 9% of the sample.

CDR1 and CDR2 are drawn from the germline V gene (reference sequence): MNHNY, SVGAGI. The CDR3 numbers 16 residues from cysteine through phenylalanine. The only DNA kept is the CDR3, 48 bases in frame from the first base. Compared with germline, V lacks 5 bases and J lacks 7 bases; bases without a gene match: 12. The specimen was blood. The sequence joins TRBV6-6 to TRBJ2-1, with 9 bases matching TRBD1. This receptor was taken from a woman in her late teens or twenties in good health. The sequenced DNA is TGTGCCAGCAGTCGCCAGACAGGGGGAAAGGGGAATGAGCAGTTCTTC. It encodes CASSRQTGGKGNEQFF.